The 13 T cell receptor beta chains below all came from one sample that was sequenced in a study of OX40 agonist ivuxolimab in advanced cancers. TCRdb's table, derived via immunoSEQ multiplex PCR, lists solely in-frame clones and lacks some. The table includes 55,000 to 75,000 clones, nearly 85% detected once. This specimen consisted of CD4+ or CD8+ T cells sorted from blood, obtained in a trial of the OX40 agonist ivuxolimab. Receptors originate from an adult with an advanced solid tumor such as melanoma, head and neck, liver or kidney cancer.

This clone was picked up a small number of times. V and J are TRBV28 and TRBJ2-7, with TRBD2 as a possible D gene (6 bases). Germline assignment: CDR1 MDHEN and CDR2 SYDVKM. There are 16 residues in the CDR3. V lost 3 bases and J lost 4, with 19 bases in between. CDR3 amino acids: CASSFNLASLSYEQYF. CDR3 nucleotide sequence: TGTGCCAGCAGTTTTAATCTAGCGTCTCTTAGTTACGAGCAGTACTTC. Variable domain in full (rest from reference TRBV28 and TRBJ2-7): DVKVTQSSRYLVKRTGEKVFLECVQDMDHENMFWYRQDPGLGLRLIYFSYDVKMKEKGDIPEGYSVSREKKERFSLILESASTNQTSMYLCASSFNLASLSYEQYFGPGTRLTVT.

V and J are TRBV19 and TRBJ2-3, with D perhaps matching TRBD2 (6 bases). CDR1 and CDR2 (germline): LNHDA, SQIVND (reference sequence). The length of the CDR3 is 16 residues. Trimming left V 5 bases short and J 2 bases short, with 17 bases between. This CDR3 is CASSPRGRRPTDTQYF. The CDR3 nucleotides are TGTGCCAGTAGTCCGCGGGGACGCCGACCCACAGATACGCAGTATTTT. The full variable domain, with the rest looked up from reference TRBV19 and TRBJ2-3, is DGGITQSPKYLFRKEGQNVTLSCEQNLNHDAMYWYRQDPGQGLRLIYYSQIVNDFQKGDIAEGYSVSREKKESFPLTVTSAQKNPTAFYLCASSPRGRRPTDTQYFGPGTRLTVL.

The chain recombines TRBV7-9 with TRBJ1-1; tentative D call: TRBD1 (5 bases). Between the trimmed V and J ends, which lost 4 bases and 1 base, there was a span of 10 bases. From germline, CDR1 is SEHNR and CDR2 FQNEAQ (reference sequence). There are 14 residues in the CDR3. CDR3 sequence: CASSSDSTNTEAFF. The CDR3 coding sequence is TGTGCCAGCAGCTCTGACAGCACGAACACTGAAGCTTTCTTT.

The DNA for the CDR3 is TGTGCCAGCAGTGAACCGACGGATCTCTACGAGCAGTACGTC. This translates into CASSEPTDLYEQYV. The chain carries TRBV6-4 and TRBJ2-7; D gene uncertain. The CDR3 has 14 amino acids. V was clipped by 3 bases and J by 3 bases, with 12 bases between them. The germline CDR1 and CDR2 sequences are MRHNA and SNTAGT.

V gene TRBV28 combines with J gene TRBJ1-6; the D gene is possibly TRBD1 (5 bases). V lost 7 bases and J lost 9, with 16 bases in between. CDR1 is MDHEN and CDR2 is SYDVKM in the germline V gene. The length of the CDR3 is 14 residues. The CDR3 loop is CASTVGTVASPLHF. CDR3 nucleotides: TGTGCCAGCACCGTAGGGACGGTCGCTTCACCCCTCCACTTT. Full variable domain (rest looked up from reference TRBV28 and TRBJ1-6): DVKVTQSSRYLVKRTGEKVFLECVQDMDHENMFWYRQDPGLGLRLIYFSYDVKMKEKGDIPEGYSVSREKKERFSLILESASTNQTSMYLCASTVGTVASPLHFGNGTRLTVT.

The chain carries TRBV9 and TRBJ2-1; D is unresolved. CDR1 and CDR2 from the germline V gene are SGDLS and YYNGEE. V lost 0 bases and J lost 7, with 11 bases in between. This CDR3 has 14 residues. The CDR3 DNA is TGTGCCAGCAGCGTAGGTACGGAGACAAATGAGCAGTTCTTC. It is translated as CASSVGTETNEQFF. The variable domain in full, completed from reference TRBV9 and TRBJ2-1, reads DSGVTQTPKHLITATGQRVTLRCSPRSGDLSVYWYQQSLDQGLQFLIQYYNGEERAKGNILERFSAQQFPDLHSELNLSSLELGDSALYFCASSVGTETNEQFFGPGTRLTVL.

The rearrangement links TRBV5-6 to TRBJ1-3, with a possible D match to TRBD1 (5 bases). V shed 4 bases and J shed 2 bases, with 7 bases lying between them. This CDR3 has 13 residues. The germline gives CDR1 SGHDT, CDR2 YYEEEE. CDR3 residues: CASSAGPGNTIYF. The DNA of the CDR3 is TGTGCCAGCAGCGCGGGACCTGGAAACACCATATATTTT.

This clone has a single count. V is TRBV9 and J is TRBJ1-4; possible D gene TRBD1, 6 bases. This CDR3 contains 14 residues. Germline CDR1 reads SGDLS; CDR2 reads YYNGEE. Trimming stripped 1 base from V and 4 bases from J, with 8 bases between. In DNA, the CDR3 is TGTGCCAGCAGCGTACTAGGGGGTAATGAAAAACTGTTTTTT. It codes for CASSVLGGNEKLFF.

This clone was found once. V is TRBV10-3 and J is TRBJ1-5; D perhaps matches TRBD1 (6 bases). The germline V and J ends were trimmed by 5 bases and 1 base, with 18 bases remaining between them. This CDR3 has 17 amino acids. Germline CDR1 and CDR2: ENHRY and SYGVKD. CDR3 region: CAISPRAGDVSNQPQHF. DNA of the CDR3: TGTGCCATCAGTCCCCGGGCAGGGGATGTCAGCAATCAGCCCCAGCATTTT.

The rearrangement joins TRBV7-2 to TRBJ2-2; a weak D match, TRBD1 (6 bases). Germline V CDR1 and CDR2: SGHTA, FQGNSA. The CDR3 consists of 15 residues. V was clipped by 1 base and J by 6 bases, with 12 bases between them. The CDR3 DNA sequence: TGTGCCAGCAGCTTAGAATCAGGGGTCGCCGGGGAGCTGTTTTTT. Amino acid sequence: CASSLESGVAGELFF.

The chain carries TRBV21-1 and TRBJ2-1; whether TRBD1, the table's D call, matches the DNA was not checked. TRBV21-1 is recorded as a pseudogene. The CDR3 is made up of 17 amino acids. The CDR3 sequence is CASSFQKGTGFRNEQFF. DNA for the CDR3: TGTGCCAGCAGCTTCCAAAAGGGGACAGGGTTTCGCAATGAGCAGTTCTTC.

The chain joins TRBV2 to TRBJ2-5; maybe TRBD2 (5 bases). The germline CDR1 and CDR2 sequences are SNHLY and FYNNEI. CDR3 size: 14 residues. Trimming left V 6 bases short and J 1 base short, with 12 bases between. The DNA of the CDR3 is TGTGCCAGCAGATCAGGAGGCGGCCAAGAGACCCAGTACTTC. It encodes CASRSGGGQETQYF. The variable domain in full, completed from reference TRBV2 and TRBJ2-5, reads EPEVTQTPSHQVTQMGQEVILRCVPISNHLYFYWYRQILGQKVEFLVSFYNNEISEKSEIFDDQFSVERPDGSNFTLKIRSTKLEDSAMYFCASRSGGGQETQYFGPGTRLLVL.

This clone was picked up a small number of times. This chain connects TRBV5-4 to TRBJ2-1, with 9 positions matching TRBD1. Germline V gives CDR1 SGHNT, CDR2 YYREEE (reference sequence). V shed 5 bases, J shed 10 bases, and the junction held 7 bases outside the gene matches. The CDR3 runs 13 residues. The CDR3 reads CASRESDRGEQFF. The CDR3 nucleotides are TGTGCCAGCAGAGAATCGGACAGGGGCGAGCAGTTCTTC. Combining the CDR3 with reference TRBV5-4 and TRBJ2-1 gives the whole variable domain ETGVTQSPTHLIKTRGQQVTLRCSSQSGHNTVSWYQQALGQGPQFIFQYYREEENGRGNFPPRFSGLQFPNYSSELNVNALELDDSALYLCASRESDRGEQFFGPGTRLTVL.